Listed below are T cell receptor beta chains from one sample, sequenced in a study of blood T cell repertoires in COVID-19. Libraries were prepared by immunoSEQ multiplex PCR; TCRdb keeps only in-frame clonotypes and omits some of them. The sample gives 200,000 to 250,000 clones, around 85% of which show up once; about 1.3% is in the top ten. Sequencing was performed on PBMCs or T cells enriched from blood (not recorded which). These receptors came from a woman in her forties with acute COVID-19. Each CDR3 is given with its conserved first and last residue. Fields, in order: J gene, V gene, D gene, clone size, CDR3 protein, CDR3 DNA. The D gene is left open where the match is weak. Clone sizes are given selectively: once, few, many, or a class where the clone is expanded.

>TRBJ2-3|TRBV19|TRBD1|-
CASSPWTGQGGTDTQYF
TGTGCCAGTAGTCCGTGGACAGGGCAGGGTGGGACAGATACGCAGTATTTT
>TRBJ2-5|TRBV4-2|TRBD2|-
CASSQELAGGQETQYF
TGTGCCAGCAGCCAAGAACTAGCGGGGGGCCAAGAGACCCAGTACTTC
>TRBJ1-1|TRBV2|-|-
CASRPNIGAEAFF
TGTGCCAGCAGGCCTAATATTGGAGCTGAAGCTTTCTTT
>TRBJ2-7|TRBV19|-|-
CASSINIGGPYEQYF
TGTGCCAGTAGTATAAATATTGGCGGGCCCTACGAGCAGTACTTC
>TRBJ1-6|TRBV5-6|-|-
CASSLVFPYNSGLHF
TGTGCCAGCAGCTTGGTTTTCCCCTATAATTCGGGGCTCCACTTT
>TRBJ2-7|TRBV5-1|TRBD1|few
CASSPTGNYEQYF
TGCGCCAGCAGCCCGACAGGGAACTACGAGCAGTACTTC
>TRBJ1-2|TRBV3-1/TRBV3-2|-|-
CASSRRPEGGVNYGYTF
TGTGCCAGCAGCCGAAGACCTGAAGGGGGGGTTAACTATGGCTACACCTTC
>TRBJ2-7|TRBV5-5|TRBD1|once
CASSDTGVTEQYF
TGTGCCAGCAGCGACACAGGGGTCACCGAGCAGTACTTC
>TRBJ2-1|TRBV9|TRBD2|-
CASSVVPTSGRADEQFF
TGTGCCAGCAGCGTAGTGCCTACTAGCGGGAGGGCTGATGAGCAGTTCTTC
>TRBJ2-6|TRBV9|-|-
CASSPRLGASGANVLTF
TGTGCCAGCAGCCCCCGTCTGGGGGCTTCTGGGGCCAACGTCCTGACTTTC
>TRBJ2-1|TRBV6-5|-|-
CASSYSGREQFF
TGTGCCAGCAGTTACTCGGGGCGTGAGCAGTTCTTC
>TRBJ1-1|TRBV19|-|-
CASRPGLGPLNTEAFF
TGTGCCAGTAGGCCAGGTTTAGGCCCCCTGAACACTGAAGCTTTCTTT
>TRBJ2-7|TRBV5-1|TRBD2|few
CASSSGTSGVTWYF
TGCGCCAGCAGCTCCGGGACTAGCGGGGTCACATGGTACTTC
>TRBJ1-2|TRBV5-1|-|-
CASSLAGYGYTF
TGCGCCAGCAGCTTGGCGGGGTATGGCTACACCTTC
>TRBJ1-1|TRBV28|-|-
CASARGTEAFF
TGTGCCAGCGCGAGGGGGACTGAAGCTTTCTTT
>TRBJ2-2|TRBV28|-|once
CASSSHGGGTGELFF
TGTGCCAGCAGTTCCCACGGGGGAGGCACCGGGGAGCTGTTTTTT
>TRBJ2-1|TRBV3-1/TRBV3-2|TRBD2|-
CASSRSSGSSYNEQFF
TGTGCCAGCAGCCGTTCTAGCGGTAGCTCCTACAATGAGCAGTTCTTC
>TRBJ2-5|TRBV25-1|TRBD1|-
CASSISGTGVGETQYF
TGTGCCAGCAGTATTTCCGGGACAGGGGTCGGGGAGACCCAGTACTTC
>TRBJ2-1|TRBV7-3|TRBD2|-
CASSPHSSGDNEQFF
TGTGCCAGCAGCCCCCACTCTAGCGGGGACAATGAGCAGTTCTTC
>TRBJ1-1|TRBV6-2/TRBV6-3|-|-
CASSYSILPGGTEAFF
TGTGCCAGCAGTTACTCGATCTTACCGGGGGGCACTGAAGCTTTCTTT
>TRBJ1-5|TRBV30|-|-
CAWSRGSNQPQHF
TGTGCCTGGAGTCGCGGTAGCAATCAGCCCCAGCATTTT
>TRBJ2-7|TRBV6-1|-|-
CASSEVAASYEQYF
TGTGCCAGCAGTGAAGTAGCGGCCTCCTACGAGCAGTACTTC
>TRBJ2-5|TRBV27|TRBD1|few
CASSRDRGPGTQYF
TGTGCCAGCAGCCGGGACAGGGGCCCAGGGACCCAGTACTTC
>TRBJ1-1|TRBV28|TRBD1|-
CASSFSTGGTEAFF
TGTGCCAGCAGTTTCTCAACAGGGGGAACTGAAGCTTTCTTT
>TRBJ1-5|TRBV19|-|-
CASSILDNNQPQHF
TGTGCCAGTAGTATATTGGACAACAATCAGCCCCAGCATTTT
>TRBJ2-3|TRBV28|TRBD2|-
CASSPTGLERDTQYF
TGTGCCAGCAGTCCTACCGGACTAGAGCGAGATACGCAGTATTTT
>TRBJ1-2|TRBV7-2|-|few
CASSSADSAPNYGYTF
TGTGCCAGCAGCTCGGCGGACAGCGCACCTAACTATGGCTACACCTTC
>TRBJ2-5|TRBV9|TRBD2|-
CASSLTSGGQATQYF
TGTGCCAGCAGCCTGACTAGCGGGGGACAGGCGACCCAGTACTTC
>TRBJ2-3|TRBV7-9|-|-
CASSLPGPDTQYF
TGTGCCAGCAGCTTACCAGGGCCAGATACGCAGTATTTT
>TRBJ2-3|TRBV29-1|-|-
CSVEGQGSTDTQYF
TGCAGCGTTGAAGGGCAGGGTTCCACAGATACGCAGTATTTT
>TRBJ2-5|TRBV9|TRBD1|-
CASSLSPGGSRGTQYF
TGTGCCAGCAGCCTCTCACCAGGGGGCTCTAGGGGGACCCAGTACTTC
>TRBJ2-7|TRBV6-6|TRBD2|few
CASSRKRDSNLGGEQYF
TGTGCCAGCAGTCGGAAGCGGGATAGTAATCTGGGGGGGGAGCAGTACTTC
>TRBJ1-1|TRBV7-9|-|-
CASSRPAGARAEAFF
TGTGCCAGCAGTCGCCCAGCGGGGGCAAGAGCTGAAGCTTTCTTT
>TRBJ2-7|TRBV28|-|-
CASSLSSSGTAQGGFFYEQYF
TGTGCCAGCAGCCTATCATCCTCCGGGACAGCCCAGGGGGGCTTTTTCTACGAGCAGTACTTC
>TRBJ1-4|TRBV6-1|TRBD1|-
CASSEARDRGPTTNEKLFF
TGTGCCAGCAGTGAAGCCCGGGACAGGGGACCCACAACTAATGAAAAACTGTTTTTT
>TRBJ2-7|TRBV19|TRBD2|-
CASSIVTSGTHYEQYF
TGTGCCAGTAGTATCGTGACTAGCGGGACCCACTACGAGCAGTACTTC
>TRBJ2-5|TRBV5-1|TRBD1|-
CASSRASGGQETQYF
TGCGCCAGCAGCAGGGCCTCAGGGGGACAAGAGACCCAGTACTTC
>TRBJ1-1|TRBV24-1|TRBD1|-
CATSDSRTGQEAFF
TGTGCCACCAGTGATTCCCGGACAGGCCAAGAAGCTTTCTTT
>TRBJ1-4|TRBV13|TRBD1|-
CASSRQGAGEKLFF
TGTGCCAGCAGTCGACAGGGGGCTGGGGAAAAACTGTTTTTT
>TRBJ2-1|TRBV7-9|-|-
CASSLEGNEQFF
TGTGCCAGCAGCTTAGAGGGGAATGAGCAGTTCTTC
>TRBJ2-2|TRBV30|TRBD2|-
CAWSPIKRELGGELFF
TGTGCCTGGAGTCCGATCAAGCGGGAGTTAGGCGGGGAGCTGTTTTTT
>TRBJ1-1|TRBV5-1|-|few
CASSSGSGGLSEAFF
TGCGCCAGCAGCTCCGGGTCGGGGGGTCTCTCTGAAGCTTTCTTT
>TRBJ2-7|TRBV10-1|TRBD2|-
CASSPGTSGYEQYF
TGCGCCAGCAGCCCCGGGACTAGCGGCTACGAGCAGTACTTC